These T cell receptor beta chains were read from a single sample in a study of T cell changes during pregnancy in multiple sclerosis. Here immunoSEQ multiplex PCR was the method, and the copy in TCRdb shows in-frame clones only, minus some. The sample yields some 64,000 clones, 70% to 90% seen once. The sample was peripheral blood, taken in the first trimester of pregnancy. The source is a female donor in good health, enrolled as a control in a pregnancy study. Both conserved end residues are part of each CDR3. Fields, in order: V gene, CDR3 protein.

V gene: TRBV9
CDR3 protein: CASTLMDTPNYGYTF

V gene: TRBV19
CDR3 protein: CASRPGRNTEAFF

V gene: TRBV19
CDR3 protein: CASSARQGFSSYEQYF

V gene: TRBV30
CDR3 protein: CAWRTGGANVLTF

V gene: TRBV5-4
CDR3 protein: CASSLGGGPAYGYTF

V gene: TRBV2
CDR3 protein: CASSRTFYNEQFF

V gene: TRBV7-3
CDR3 protein: CASSSGTGDEKLFF

V gene: TRBV5-4
CDR3 protein: CASSLATGRAGTGELFF

V gene: TRBV6-5
CDR3 protein: CASSYSTLGAEQFF

V gene: TRBV7-2
CDR3 protein: CASSLARQGARHEQYF

V gene: TRBV9
CDR3 protein: CASSANPGLSYEQYF

V gene: TRBV27
CDR3 protein: CASSARGSSYNEQFF

V gene: TRBV7-9
CDR3 protein: CASSLSPHETSGNTGELFF

V gene: TRBV21-1
CDR3 protein: CASSKVETAKYYEQYF

V gene: TRBV2
CDR3 protein: CASSSIDRGIPYEQYF

V gene: TRBV5-1
CDR3 protein: CASSFTGQGTQPQHF

V gene: TRBV7-9
CDR3 protein: CASSPVLAGGGIMDTQYF

V gene: TRBV6-6
CDR3 protein: CASSYRGGTFF

V gene: TRBV10-1
CDR3 protein: CASTLGSAGDPGGYGYTF

V gene: TRBV5-8
CDR3 protein: CASSRGQANSGNTIYF

V gene: TRBV5-6
CDR3 protein: CASSFGWTEAFF

V gene: TRBV30
CDR3 protein: CAWTRSVTYEQYF

V gene: TRBV7-2
CDR3 protein: CASSLGSGGWADTQYF